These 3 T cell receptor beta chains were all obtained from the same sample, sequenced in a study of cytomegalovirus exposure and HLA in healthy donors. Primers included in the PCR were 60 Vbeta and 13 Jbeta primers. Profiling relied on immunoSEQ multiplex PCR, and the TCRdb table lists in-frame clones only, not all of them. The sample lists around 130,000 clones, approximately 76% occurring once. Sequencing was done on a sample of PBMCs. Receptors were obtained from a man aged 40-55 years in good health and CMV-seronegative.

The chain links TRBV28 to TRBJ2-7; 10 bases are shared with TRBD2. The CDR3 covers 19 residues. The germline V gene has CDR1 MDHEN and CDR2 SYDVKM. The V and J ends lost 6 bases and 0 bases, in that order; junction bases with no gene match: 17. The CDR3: CASSLKLAIAGGFSYEQYF. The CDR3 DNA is TGTGCCAGCAGCCTAAAACTTGCGATAGCGGGGGGCTTCTCCTACGAGCAGTACTTC.

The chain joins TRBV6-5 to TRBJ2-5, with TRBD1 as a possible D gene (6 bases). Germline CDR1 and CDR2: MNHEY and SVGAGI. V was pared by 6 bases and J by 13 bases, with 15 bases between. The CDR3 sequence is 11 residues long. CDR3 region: CASRAQGHPYF. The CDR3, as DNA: TGTGCCAGCAGGGCACAGGGCCATCCGTACTTC.

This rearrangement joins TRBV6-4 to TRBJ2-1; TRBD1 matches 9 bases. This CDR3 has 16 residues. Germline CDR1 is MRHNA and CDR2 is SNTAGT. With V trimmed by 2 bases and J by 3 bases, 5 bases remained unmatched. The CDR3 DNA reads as TGTGCCAGCAGTGACGGGGACAGGGACTACTACAATGAGCAGTTCTTC. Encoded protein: CASSDGDRDYYNEQFF.